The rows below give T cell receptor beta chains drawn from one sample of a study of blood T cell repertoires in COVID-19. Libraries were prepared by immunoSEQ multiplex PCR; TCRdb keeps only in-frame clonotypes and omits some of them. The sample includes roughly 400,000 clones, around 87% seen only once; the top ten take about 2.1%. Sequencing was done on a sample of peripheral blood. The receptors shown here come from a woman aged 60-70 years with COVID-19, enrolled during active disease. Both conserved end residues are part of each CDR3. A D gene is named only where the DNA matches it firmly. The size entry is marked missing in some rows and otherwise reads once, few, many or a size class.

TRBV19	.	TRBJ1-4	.	TGTGCCTCTCGATCTAAACCCATTGCTAATGAAAAACTGTTTTTT	CASRSKPIANEKLFF
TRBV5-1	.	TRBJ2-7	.	TGCGCCAGCAGCCTCCCGAGCTACGAGCAGTACTTC	CASSLPSYEQYF
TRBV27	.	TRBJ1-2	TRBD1	TGTGCCAGCAGTCCTCGGACAGGGGAGGGCTACACCTTC	CASSPRTGEGYTF
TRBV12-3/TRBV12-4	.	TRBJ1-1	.	TGTGCCAGCAGTCGGGAGGTGGGGACTGAAGCTTTCTTT	CASSREVGTEAFF
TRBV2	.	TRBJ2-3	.	TGTGCCAGCAGATTAAGCACAGATACGCAGTATTTT	CASRLSTDTQYF
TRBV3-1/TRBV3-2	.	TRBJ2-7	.	TGTGCCAGCAGCCAAACAGGGATAAGAAGTTACGAGCAGTACTTC	CASSQTGIRSYEQYF
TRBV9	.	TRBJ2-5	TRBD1	TGTGCCAGCAGCGTAGGTGGGCTTGGGACAGGGGAAGAGACCCAGTACTTC	CASSVGGLGTGEETQYF
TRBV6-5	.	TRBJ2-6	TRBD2	TGTGCCAGCCACCGGGGGGGAACTGGGGCCAACGTCCTGACTTTC	CASHRGGTGANVLTF
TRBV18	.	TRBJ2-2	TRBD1	TGTGCCAGCTCTGGACAGGGGCCGAACACCGGGGAGCTGTTTTTT	CASSGQGPNTGELFF
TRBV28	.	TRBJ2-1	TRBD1	TGTGCCAGCAGTCCTTTTTCCGGGACAGCTTACAATGAGCAGTTCTTC	CASSPFSGTAYNEQFF
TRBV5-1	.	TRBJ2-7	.	TGCGCCAGCAGCTTAGGACAGAGCTCCTACGAGCAGTACTTC	CASSLGQSSYEQYF
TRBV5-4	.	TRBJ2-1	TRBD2	TGTGCCAGCAGCTCCTTCGTGGGCGGGAGTGAGCAGTTCTTC	CASSSFVGGSEQFF
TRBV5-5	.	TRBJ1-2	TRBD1	TGTGCCAGCAGCTTGGTGGGACAGCAAACCTATGGCTACACCTTC	CASSLVGQQTYGYTF
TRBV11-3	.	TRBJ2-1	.	TGTGCCAGCAGCTATGGCCGGGAAACAGAGCAGTTCTTC	CASSYGRETEQFF
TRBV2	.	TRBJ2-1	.	TGTGCCAGCAGTATTACGAGCTCCTACAATGAGCAGTTCTTC	CASSITSSYNEQFF
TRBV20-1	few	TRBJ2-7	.	TGCAGTGCTAGTCGGGCAGGGCGACACTACGAGCAGTACTTC	CSASRAGRHYEQYF
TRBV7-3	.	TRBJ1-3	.	TGTGCCAGCAGCTTGGCCTTCGGAAACACCATATATTTT	CASSLAFGNTIYF
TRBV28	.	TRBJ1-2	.	TGTGCCAGCAGTTTTGGGGGGGCGAAGGGCTACACCTTC	CASSFGGAKGYTF
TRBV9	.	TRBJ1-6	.	TGTGCCAGCAGCGTAGAACACGCTAGCTCCTATAATTCACCCCTCCACTTT	CASSVEHASSYNSPLHF
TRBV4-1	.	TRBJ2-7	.	TGCGCCAGCAGCCTCCTGGGGGGACACGAGCAGTACTTC	CASSLLGGHEQYF
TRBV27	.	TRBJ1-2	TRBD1	TGTGCCAGCAGTTCCCGACAGGGGCCCTATGGCTACACCTTC	CASSSRQGPYGYTF
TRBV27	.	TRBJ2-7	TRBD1	TGTGCCAGCAGTTTGAGGCAGGGGGCGCTTCCGTACTTC	CASSLRQGALPYF
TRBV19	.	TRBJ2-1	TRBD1	TGTGCCAGTACCCTAAGGGGACAGGGTAGTCCGTTCTTC	CASTLRGQGSPFF
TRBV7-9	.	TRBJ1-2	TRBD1	TGTGCCAGCAGCCCAGAGGACAGGGAGGATGCGGAGGATGGCTACACCTTC	CASSPEDREDAEDGYTF
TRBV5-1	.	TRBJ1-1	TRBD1	TGCGCCAGCAGCTCGACCCAGGGGGCCCGAGCTGAAGCTTTCTTT	CASSSTQGARAEAFF
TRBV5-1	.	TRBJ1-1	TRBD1	TGCGCCAGCAGCCCTTTACTCCGGACAGGGCGGAACACTGAAGCTTTCTTT	CASSPLLRTGRNTEAFF
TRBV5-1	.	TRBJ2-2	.	TGCGCCAGCAGCTCTCGGGGGGCAACCGGGGAGCTGTTTTTT	CASSSRGATGELFF
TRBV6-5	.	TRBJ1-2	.	TGTGCCAGCAGCCTCGTAGGGGCGGGAGGCTACACCTTC	CASSLVGAGGYTF
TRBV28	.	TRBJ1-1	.	TGTGCCAGCAGCCTAACAGGACCGACCCTTGCTGAAGCTTTCTTT	CASSLTGPTLAEAFF
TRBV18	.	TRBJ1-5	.	TGTGCCAGCTCATTAGGACAGCTTGATCAGCCCCAGCATTTT	CASSLGQLDQPQHF
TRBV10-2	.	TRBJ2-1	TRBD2	TGCGCCAGCAGTGAGTCGGGGCTAGCGGGGGGGCCGGGGAATGAGCAGTTCTTC	CASSESGLAGGPGNEQFF
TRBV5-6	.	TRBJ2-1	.	TGTGCCAGCAGCCCTTTAGCGGAGGCCCGTGAGCAGTTCTTC	CASSPLAEAREQFF
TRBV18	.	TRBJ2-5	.	TGTGCCAGCTCACCAGTTAGCGGTACCCAAGAGACCCAGTACTTC	CASSPVSGTQETQYF
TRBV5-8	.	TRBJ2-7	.	TGTGCCAGCAGTCGTACAGGGTACTACGAGCAGTACTTC	CASSRTGYYEQYF
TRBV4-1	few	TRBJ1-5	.	TGCGCCAGCAGCCAAGGGGGGCCTAGACAGCCCCAGCATTTT	CASSQGGPRQPQHF
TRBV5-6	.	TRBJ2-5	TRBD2	TGTGCCAGCAGCTTGGCCGCCTTATTAGCGGGGAGCCAAGAGACCCAGTACTTC	CASSLAALLAGSQETQYF
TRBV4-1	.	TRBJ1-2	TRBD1	TGCGCCAGCAGCCAACAGGGGGCTGGCTATGGCTACACCTTC	CASSQQGAGYGYTF
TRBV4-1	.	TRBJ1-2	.	TGCGCCAGCAGCCAAGAAGGCGTGGACTTGTACTATGGCTACACCTTC	CASSQEGVDLYYGYTF
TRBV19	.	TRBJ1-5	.	TGTGCCAGTAGTACTTCATCGGGTAGCAATCAGCCCCAGCATTTT	CASSTSSGSNQPQHF
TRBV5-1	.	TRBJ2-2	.	TGCGCCAGCAGCCCCACTGCGTTCACCGGGGAGCTGTTTTTT	CASSPTAFTGELFF
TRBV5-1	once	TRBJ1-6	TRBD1	TGCGCCAGCAGAGATTTGACAGGGAATAATTCACCCCTCCACTTT	CASRDLTGNNSPLHF
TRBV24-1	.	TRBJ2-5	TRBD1	TGTGCCACCAGTGACCCGACAGGGGGCGCAGGAAAAGAGACCCAGTACTTC	CATSDPTGGAGKETQYF
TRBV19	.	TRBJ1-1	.	TGTGCCAGTAGTCAGATGGGGAGTATGAACACTGAAGCTTTCTTT	CASSQMGSMNTEAFF